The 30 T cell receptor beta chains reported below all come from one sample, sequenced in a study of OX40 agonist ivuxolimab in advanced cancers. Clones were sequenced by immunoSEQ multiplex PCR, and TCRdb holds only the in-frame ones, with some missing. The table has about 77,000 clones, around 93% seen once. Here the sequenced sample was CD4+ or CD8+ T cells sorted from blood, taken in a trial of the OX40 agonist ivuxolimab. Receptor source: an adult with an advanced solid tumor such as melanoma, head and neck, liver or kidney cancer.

As DNA, the CDR3 is TGCGCCAGCAGCTTGGGCGGTTCTCTTTTCGGTGAAGCTTTCTTT. Encoded protein: CASSLGGSLFGEAFF. The rearrangement links TRBV5-1 to TRBJ1-1; D is unclear. The germline V gene encodes CDR1 SGHRS and CDR2 YFSETQ. V was clipped by 0 bases and J by 7 bases, with 16 bases between them. This CDR3 comprises 15 residues.

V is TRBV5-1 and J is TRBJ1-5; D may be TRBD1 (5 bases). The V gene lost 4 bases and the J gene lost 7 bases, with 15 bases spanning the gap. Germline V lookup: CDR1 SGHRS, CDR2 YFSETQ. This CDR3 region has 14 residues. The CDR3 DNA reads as TGCGCCAGCAGCGAAGGGGCGGTTGACCAGCCCCAGCATTTT. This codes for CASSEGAVDQPQHF.

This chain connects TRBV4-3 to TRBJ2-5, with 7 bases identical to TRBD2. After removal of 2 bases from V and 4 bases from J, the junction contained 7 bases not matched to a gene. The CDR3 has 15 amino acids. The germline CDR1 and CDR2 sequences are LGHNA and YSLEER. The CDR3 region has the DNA TGCGCCAGCAGCCAAACTAGCGCAGTCGTAGAGACCCAGTACTTC. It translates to CASSQTSAVVETQYF.

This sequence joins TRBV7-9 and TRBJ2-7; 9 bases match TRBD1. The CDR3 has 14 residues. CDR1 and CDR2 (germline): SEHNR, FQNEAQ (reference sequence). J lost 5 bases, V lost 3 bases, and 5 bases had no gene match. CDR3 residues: CASSFWDRADEQYF. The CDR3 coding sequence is TGTGCCAGCAGCTTTTGGGACAGGGCCGACGAGCAGTACTTC.

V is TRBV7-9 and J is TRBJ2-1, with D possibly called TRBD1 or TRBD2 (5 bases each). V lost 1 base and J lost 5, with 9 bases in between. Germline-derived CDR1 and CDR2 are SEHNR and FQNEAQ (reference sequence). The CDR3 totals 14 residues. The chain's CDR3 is CASSLGGADNEQFF. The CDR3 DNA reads TGTGCCAGCAGCTTAGGAGGGGCAGACAATGAGCAGTTCTTC.

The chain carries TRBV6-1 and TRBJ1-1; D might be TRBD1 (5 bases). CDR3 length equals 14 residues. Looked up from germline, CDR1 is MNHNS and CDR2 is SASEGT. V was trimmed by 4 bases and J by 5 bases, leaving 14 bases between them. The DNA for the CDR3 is TGTGCCAGCAGTGCGGGGGTAACGGGGACTGAAGCTTTCTTT. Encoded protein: CASSAGVTGTEAFF.

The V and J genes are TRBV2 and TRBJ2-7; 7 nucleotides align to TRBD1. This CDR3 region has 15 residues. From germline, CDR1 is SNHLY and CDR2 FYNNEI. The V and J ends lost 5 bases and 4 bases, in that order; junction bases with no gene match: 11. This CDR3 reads CASSQIRTGAYEQYF. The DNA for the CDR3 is TGTGCCAGCAGTCAAATTCGGACAGGAGCGTACGAGCAGTACTTC.

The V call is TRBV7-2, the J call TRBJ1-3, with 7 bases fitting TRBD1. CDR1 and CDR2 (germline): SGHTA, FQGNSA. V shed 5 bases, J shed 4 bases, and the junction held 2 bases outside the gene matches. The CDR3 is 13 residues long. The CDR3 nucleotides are TGTGCCAGCAGCCCGGGACAGGGAAACACCATATATTTT. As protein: CASSPGQGNTIYF.

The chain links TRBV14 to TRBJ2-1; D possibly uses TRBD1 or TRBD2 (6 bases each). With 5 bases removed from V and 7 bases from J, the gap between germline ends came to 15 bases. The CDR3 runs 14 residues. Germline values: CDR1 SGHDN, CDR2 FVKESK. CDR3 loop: CASSFLRGANEQFF. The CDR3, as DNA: TGTGCCAGCAGCTTCCTAAGGGGGGCTAATGAGCAGTTCTTC.

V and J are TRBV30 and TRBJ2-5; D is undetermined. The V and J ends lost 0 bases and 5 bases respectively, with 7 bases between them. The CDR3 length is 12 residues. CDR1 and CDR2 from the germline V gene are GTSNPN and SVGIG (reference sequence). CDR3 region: CAWSVLEETQYF. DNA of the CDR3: TGTGCCTGGAGTGTACTTGAGGAGACCCAGTACTTC.

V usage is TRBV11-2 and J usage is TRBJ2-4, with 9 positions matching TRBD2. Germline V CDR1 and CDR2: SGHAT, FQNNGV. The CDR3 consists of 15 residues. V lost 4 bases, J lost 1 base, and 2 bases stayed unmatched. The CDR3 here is CASSSLAGAKNIQYF. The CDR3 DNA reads TGTGCCAGCAGCTCCCTAGCGGGGGCCAAAAACATTCAGTACTTC.

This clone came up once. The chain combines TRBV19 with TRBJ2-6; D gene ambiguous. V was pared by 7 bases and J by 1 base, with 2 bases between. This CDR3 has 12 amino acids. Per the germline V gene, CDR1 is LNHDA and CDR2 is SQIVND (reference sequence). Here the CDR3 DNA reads TGTGCCAGTACTTCTGGGGCCAACGTCCTGACTTTC. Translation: CASTSGANVLTF.

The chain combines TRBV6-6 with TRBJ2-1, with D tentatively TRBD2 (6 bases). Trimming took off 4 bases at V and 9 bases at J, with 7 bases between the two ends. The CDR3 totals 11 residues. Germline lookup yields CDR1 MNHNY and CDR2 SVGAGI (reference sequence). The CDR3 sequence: CASSWRGEQFF. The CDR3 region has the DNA TGTGCCAGCAGTTGGAGGGGTGAGCAGTTCTTC.

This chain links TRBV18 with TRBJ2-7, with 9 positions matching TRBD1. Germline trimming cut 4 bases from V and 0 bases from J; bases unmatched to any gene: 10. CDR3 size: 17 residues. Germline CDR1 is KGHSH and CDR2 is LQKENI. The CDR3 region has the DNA TGTGCCAGCTCACTTACTCAACAGGGGGCCGGCTCCTACGAGCAGTACTTC. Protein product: CASSLTQQGAGSYEQYF.

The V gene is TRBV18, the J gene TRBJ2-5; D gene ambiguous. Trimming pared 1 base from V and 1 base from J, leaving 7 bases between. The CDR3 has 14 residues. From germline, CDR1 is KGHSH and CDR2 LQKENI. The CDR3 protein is CASSPLESQETQYF. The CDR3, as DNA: TGTGCCAGCTCACCACTGGAGTCCCAAGAGACCCAGTACTTC.

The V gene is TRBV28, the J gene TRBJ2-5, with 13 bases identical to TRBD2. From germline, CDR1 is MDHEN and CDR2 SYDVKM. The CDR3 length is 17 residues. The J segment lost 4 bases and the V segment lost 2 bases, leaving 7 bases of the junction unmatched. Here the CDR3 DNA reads TGTGCCAGCAGTTTACGATTGCGACTAGCGGGAGGAGAGACCCAGTACTTC. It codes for CASSLRLRLAGGETQYF. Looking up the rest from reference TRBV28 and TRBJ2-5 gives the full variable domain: DVKVTQSSRYLVKRTGEKVFLECVQDMDHENMFWYRQDPGLGLRLIYFSYDVKMKEKGDIPEGYSVSREKKERFSLILESASTNQTSMYLCASSLRLRLAGGETQYFGPGTRLLVL.

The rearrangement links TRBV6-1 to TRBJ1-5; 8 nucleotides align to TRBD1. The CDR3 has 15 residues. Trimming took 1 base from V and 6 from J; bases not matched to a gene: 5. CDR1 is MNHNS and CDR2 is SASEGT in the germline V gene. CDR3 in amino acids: CASSEGQGAIQPQHF. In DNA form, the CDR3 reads TGTGCCAGCAGTGAAGGGCAGGGGGCGATTCAGCCCCAGCATTTT.

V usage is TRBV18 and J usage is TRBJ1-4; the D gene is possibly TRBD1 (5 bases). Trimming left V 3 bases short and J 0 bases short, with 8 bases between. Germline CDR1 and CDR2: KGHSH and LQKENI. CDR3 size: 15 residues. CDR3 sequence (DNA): TGTGCCAGCTCACCCAGGGCGGCAACTAATGAAAAACTGTTTTTT. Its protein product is CASSPRAATNEKLFF.

CDR3 coding DNA: TGTGCCAGCAGTCTTTACACAGATACGCAGTATTTT. Amino acids: CASSLYTDTQYF. V and J are TRBV28 and TRBJ2-3; D call uncertain. Trimming shortened V by 5 bases and J by 2 bases, and 5 bases separated the two germline ends. CDR1 is MDHEN, CDR2 SYDVKM, per germline. The CDR3 consists of 12 residues.

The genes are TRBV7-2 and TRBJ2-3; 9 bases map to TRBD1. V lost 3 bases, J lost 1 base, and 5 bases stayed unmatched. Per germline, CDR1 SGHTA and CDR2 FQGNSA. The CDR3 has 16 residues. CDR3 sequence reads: CASSFLRTGGTDTQYF. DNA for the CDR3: TGTGCCAGCAGCTTCCTTCGGACAGGGGGCACAGATACGCAGTATTTT.

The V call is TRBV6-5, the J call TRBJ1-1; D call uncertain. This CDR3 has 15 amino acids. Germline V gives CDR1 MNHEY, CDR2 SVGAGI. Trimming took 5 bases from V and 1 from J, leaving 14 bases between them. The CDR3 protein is CASSAEAGQNTEAFF. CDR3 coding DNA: TGTGCCAGCAGTGCTGAAGCGGGTCAGAACACTGAAGCTTTCTTT.

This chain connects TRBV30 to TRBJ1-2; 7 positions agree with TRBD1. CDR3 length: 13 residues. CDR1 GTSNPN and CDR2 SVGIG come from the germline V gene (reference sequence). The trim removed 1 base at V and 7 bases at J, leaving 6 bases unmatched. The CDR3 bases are TGTGCCTGGAGTGGAAAACAGGGGCCTGGCTACACCTTC. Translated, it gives CAWSGKQGPGYTF.

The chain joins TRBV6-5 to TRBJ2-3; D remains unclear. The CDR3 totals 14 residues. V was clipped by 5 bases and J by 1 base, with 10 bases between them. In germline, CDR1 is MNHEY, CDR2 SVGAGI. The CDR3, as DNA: TGTGCCAGCAGTGAAGGGTGGGGCACAGATACGCAGTATTTT. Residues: CASSEGWGTDTQYF.

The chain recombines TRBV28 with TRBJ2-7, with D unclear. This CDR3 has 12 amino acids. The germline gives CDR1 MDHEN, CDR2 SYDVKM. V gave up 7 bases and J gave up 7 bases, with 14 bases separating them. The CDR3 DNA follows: TGTGCCAGCATTAACCAGGACGCTGAGCAGTACTTC. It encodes CASINQDAEQYF. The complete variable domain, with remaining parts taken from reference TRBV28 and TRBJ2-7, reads DVKVTQSSRYLVKRTGEKVFLECVQDMDHENMFWYRQDPGLGLRLIYFSYDVKMKEKGDIPEGYSVSREKKERFSLILESASTNQTSMYLCASINQDAEQYFGPGTRLTVT.

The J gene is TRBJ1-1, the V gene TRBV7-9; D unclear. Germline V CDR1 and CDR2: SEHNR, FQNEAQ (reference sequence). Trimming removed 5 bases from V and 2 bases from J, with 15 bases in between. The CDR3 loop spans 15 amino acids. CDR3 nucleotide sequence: TGTGCCAGCAGCGTACAACTTCGCCCCAACACTGAAGCTTTCTTT. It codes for CASSVQLRPNTEAFF.

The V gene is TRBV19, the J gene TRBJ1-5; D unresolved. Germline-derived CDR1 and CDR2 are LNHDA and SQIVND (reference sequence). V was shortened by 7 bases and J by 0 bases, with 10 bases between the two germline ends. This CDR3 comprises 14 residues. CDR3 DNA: TGTGCCAGTAATTGGGTCTTTAGCAATCAGCCCCAGCATTTT. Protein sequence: CASNWVFSNQPQHF.

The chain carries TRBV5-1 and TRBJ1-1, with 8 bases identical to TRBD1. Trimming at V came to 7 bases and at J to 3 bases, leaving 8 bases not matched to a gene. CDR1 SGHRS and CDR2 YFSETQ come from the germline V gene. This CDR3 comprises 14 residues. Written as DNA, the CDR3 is TGCGCCAGCGGAGACAGGGGTGTCGACACTGAAGCTTTCTTT. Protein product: CASGDRGVDTEAFF.

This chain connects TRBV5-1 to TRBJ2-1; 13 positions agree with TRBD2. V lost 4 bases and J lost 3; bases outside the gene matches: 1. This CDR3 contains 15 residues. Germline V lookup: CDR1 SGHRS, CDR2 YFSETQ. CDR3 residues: CASSRLAGGYNEQFF. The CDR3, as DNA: TGCGCCAGCAGCCGACTAGCGGGGGGCTACAATGAGCAGTTCTTC.

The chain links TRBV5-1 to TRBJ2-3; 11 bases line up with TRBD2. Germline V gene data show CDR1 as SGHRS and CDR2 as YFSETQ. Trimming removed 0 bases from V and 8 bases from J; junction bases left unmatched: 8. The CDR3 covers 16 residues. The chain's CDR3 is CASSLELAGVVFTQYF. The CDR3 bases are TGCGCCAGCAGCTTGGAACTAGCGGGAGTGGTATTTACGCAGTATTTT.

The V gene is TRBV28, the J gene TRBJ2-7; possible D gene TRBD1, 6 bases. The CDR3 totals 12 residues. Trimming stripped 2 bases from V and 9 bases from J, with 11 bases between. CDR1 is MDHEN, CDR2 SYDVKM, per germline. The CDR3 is CASSLLGAGQYF. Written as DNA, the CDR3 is TGTGCCAGCAGTTTACTGGGGGCCGGGCAGTACTTC. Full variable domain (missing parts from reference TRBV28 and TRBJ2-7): DVKVTQSSRYLVKRTGEKVFLECVQDMDHENMFWYRQDPGLGLRLIYFSYDVKMKEKGDIPEGYSVSREKKERFSLILESASTNQTSMYLCASSLLGAGQYFGPGTRLTVT.